The text below deals with one T cell receptor (beta chain). Its antigen remains unidentified. Base qualities are missing; no much larger clone stands one base away. The sample belongs to a study of T cells after yellow fever vaccination (dated by TCRdb to about 2019). For the study in its entirety: Libraries from fractions with low cell numbers were prepared with the SMART-Seq v4 Ultra Low Input RNA kit. To follow T-cell clones before and after both primary and booster YFV17D yellow fever vaccination, bulk TCR alpha and beta repertoires underwent longitudinal sequencing. Two healthy male donors made up the cohort, one aged 18 to 29 years and the other aged 30 to 40 years. Bulk PBMC replicates and cell subsets were isolated from blood drawn at multiple timepoints before and after both primary and secondary immunization. The investigation overall reported the following: The secondary T-cell response was found to be weaker but faster than the primary response, with a peak reached on day 5 rather than on day 15. FACS-sorted repertoires could contain abundant contaminating clonotypes from the bulk population, so computational filtering was required. Most clones expanded after primary vaccination (around 96% of CD4 and roughly 90% of CD8) were re-detected after the booster, suggesting that broad memory maintenance occurred. A small fraction of clonotypes showed up in both the CD4 and CD8 compartments, probably as a result of convergent recombination. Only a couple of donors were included in the study, so the extent to which the findings can be generalized is limited.

The V and J ends are trimmed by 3 bases and 0 bases, leaving 6 bases between them. The germline V gene yields KGHSH for CDR1 and LQKENI for CDR2. The CDR3 numbers 13 residues from cysteine through phenylalanine. The only DNA kept is the CDR3, 39 bases in frame from the first base. The treatment or condition label for this specimen denotes: live attenuated yellow fever vaccine strain. At each blood-draw timepoint, two biological replicates of bulk PBMCs were obtained. PBMCs were isolated from peripheral blood using a standard Ficoll-Paque protocol. TriZol was used to extract RNA from bulk PBMCs, from CD4 and CD8 fractions, and from dextramer-positive and dextramer-negative fractions. TCR cDNA was synthesized by 5'RACE template switching, which introduced a universal primer site and unique molecular identifiers. cDNA synthesis was primed from both the TCR alpha and TCR beta constant segments. Libraries were amplified in two PCR steps, with sample barcodes and sequencing adapters added in the second step. Sequencing of libraries was done on Illumina HiSeq 2500 (2x100 bp) or NovaSeq (2x150 bp). For the original study's pipeline: MIGEC handled demultiplexing of reads and collapsing into UMI consensus sequences, while MiXCR performed V(D)J alignment. Vaccine-responding clonotypes were identified with edgeR using replicate PBMC samples, with FDR below 0.01 and a log2 fold change above 5 up to day 15 being required. Each bulk clonotype was labeled CD4 or CD8 based on which sequenced repertoire, CD4 or CD8, contained the clonotype at higher abundance. Starting from the raw public reads, TCRdb applied fastp trimming at Q25, assembled clones with MiXCR and retained in-frame beta chains. A single entry per CDR3 protein holds the most common genes and DNA from its merged rows. None of the V and J calls come from the authors' own analysis; TCRdb made them. This sample lists 450,000 to 600,000 distinct CDR3 sequences; roughly 17% were detected once. Approximately 15% of the sample goes to the ten largest clones.

This specimen consisted of PBMCs, obtained 5 to 6 days after the first yellow fever vaccination. The TCR sequence derives from a man aged 18 to 35 who received the YFV17D yellow fever vaccine. This chain is built from TRBV18 and TRBJ2-7; the D gene is unclear. The CDR3 loop reads CASSPSHSYEQYF. The bases are TGTGCCAGCTCACCGTCTCACTCCTACGAGCAGTACTTC.